This T cell receptor (beta chain) is from a study of shared clonotypes between healthy human individuals. About the research overall: Researchers drew samples from a couple of women and a few men aged 18 to 49. A donor's plate count was three for CD4 naive and three for CD4 memory; CD8 naive had two and CD8 memory one.

Trimming cost V 5 bases and J 3 bases, with 13 bases left between them. The germline V gene encodes CDR1 SQVTM and CDR2 ANQGSEA. This CDR3 has 13 amino acids. Overall study results and limits: Generation probabilities were higher for clonotypes shared across all four sorted-subset donors than for unshared ones.

Study processing details: Sequence data from immunoSEQ were junction-only and lacked quality scores; consequently, filtering differed. Clones were sequenced by immunoSEQ multiplex PCR, and TCRdb holds only the in-frame ones, with some missing. The DNA gave D and trimming, while V, J and clone size come from that table. The sample has 1.6 million or so clones; about 96% are singletons. Note on this clone: The antigen is not known.

The sequencing sample was made of naive CD4+ T cells sorted from blood. Subset: CD45RA+ positively selected. The chain carries TRBV29-1 and TRBJ1-1; D gene ambiguous. This sequence was found in a man aged 25-45 years in good health. CDR3 amino acids: CSVRRKADTEAFF. The CDR3 DNA follows: TGCAGCGTTCGTCGGAAAGCCGACACTGAAGCTTTCTTT.